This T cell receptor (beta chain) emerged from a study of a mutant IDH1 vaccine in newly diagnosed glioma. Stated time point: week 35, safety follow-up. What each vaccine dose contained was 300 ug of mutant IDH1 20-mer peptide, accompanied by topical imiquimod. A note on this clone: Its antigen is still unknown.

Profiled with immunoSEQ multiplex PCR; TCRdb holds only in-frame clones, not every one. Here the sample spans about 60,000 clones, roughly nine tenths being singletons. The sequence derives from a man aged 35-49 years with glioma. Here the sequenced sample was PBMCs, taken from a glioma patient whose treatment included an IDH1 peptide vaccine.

The CDR3 sequence: CASSQWRETYEQYF. The CDR3 DNA reads TGTGCCAGCAGCCAGTGGAGGGAAACCTACGAGCAGTACTTC. The chain links TRBV14 to TRBJ2-7; maybe TRBD2 (6 bases). The V and J ends lost 3 bases and 2 bases respectively, with 11 bases between them. The V gene's germline CDR1 is SGHDN and CDR2 FVKESK. There are 14 residues in the CDR3.